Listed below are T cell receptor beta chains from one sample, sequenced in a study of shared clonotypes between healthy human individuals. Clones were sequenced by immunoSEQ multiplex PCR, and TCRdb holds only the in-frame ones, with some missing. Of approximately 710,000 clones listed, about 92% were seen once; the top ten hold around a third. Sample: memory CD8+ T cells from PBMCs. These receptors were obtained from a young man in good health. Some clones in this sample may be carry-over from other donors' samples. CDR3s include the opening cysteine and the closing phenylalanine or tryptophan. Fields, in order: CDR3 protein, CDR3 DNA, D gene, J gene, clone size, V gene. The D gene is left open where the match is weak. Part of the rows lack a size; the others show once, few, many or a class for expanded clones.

CASSSTSGRYETQYF,TGTGCCAGCAGTTCGACTAGCGGGAGGTATGAGACCCAGTACTTC,TRBD2,TRBJ2-5,.,TRBV6-5
CASSSGAKNIQYF,TGTGCCAGCAGTTCAGGGGCCAAAAACATTCAGTACTTC,.,TRBJ2-4,.,TRBV5-6
CASSLRDRGRVGSYNEQFF,TGCGCCAGCAGCTTAAGGGACAGGGGCCGCGTTGGGTCCTACAATGAGCAGTTCTTC,TRBD1,TRBJ2-1,.,TRBV5-1
CASSAWGLSDEQFF,TGTGCCAGCAGCGCGTGGGGACTAAGCGATGAGCAGTTCTTC,TRBD2,TRBJ2-1,.,TRBV9
CASSGFRSGTGRNGELFF,TGTGCCAGCAGCGGATTCCGTTCCGGGACAGGGAGGAACGGGGAGCTGTTTTTT,TRBD1,TRBJ2-2,.,TRBV5-4
CASSFLGGGTDTQYF,TGTGCCAGCAGCTTTTTAGGGGGCGGCACAGATACGCAGTATTTT,TRBD1,TRBJ2-3,.,TRBV7-3
CASSLGSGGSRKNIQYF,TGTGCCAGCAGTTTAGGGTCTGGGGGCTCGAGAAAAAACATTCAGTACTTC,.,TRBJ2-4,.,TRBV27
CASRVNLGEKLFF,TGTGCCAGCAGAGTCAACCTAGGGGAAAAACTGTTTTTT,.,TRBJ1-4,.,TRBV6-1
CASSTRTGDSYEQYF,TGTGCCAGTAGTACCCGGACAGGGGACTCCTACGAGCAGTACTTC,TRBD1,TRBJ2-7,.,TRBV19
CASSQAGETFYGYTF,TGCGCCAGCAGCCAGGCGGGGGAGACTTTCTATGGCTACACCTTC,.,TRBJ1-2,.,TRBV5-1
CATLWASEQYF,TGTGCCACCCTGTGGGCCAGCGAGCAGTACTTC,.,TRBJ2-7,.,TRBV27
CASSAGEHNEQFF,TGTGCCAGCAGTGCGGGAGAACACAATGAGCAGTTCTTC,.,TRBJ2-1,many,TRBV6-4
CASSTVSYEQYF,TGTGCCAGCAGCACCGTCAGCTACGAGCAGTACTTC,.,TRBJ2-7,.,TRBV11-2
CATSRDNLAVSYNEQFF,TGTGCCACCAGCAGAGATAACCTGGCAGTTTCCTACAATGAGCAGTTCTTC,.,TRBJ2-1,once,TRBV15
CASSLIPSYNEQFF,TGTGCCAGCAGCTTAATCCCCTCTTACAATGAGCAGTTCTTC,.,TRBJ2-1,.,TRBV7-9
CASSQDGSGSHYNEQFF,TGCGCCAGCAGCCAAGATGGCAGCGGGAGCCACTACAATGAGCAGTTCTTC,TRBD2,TRBJ2-1,.,TRBV4-1
CASSLSSGHYEQYF,TGTGCCAGCAGTTTGTCGTCAGGACACTACGAGCAGTACTTC,.,TRBJ2-7,.,TRBV27
CASSLRFSRTEANYGYTF,TGTGCCAGCAGCTTAAGGTTTTCCCGGACAGAGGCTAACTATGGCTACACCTTC,.,TRBJ1-2,once,TRBV7-9
CASSSHTDYGYTF,TGTGCCAGCAGCTCCCACACGGACTATGGCTACACCTTC,.,TRBJ1-2,.,TRBV9
CASSPGALGQGQPQHF,TGTGCCAGCAGTCCTGGGGCGCTAGGGCAAGGGCAGCCCCAGCATTTT,.,TRBJ1-5,few,TRBV27
CASSWDRARRRNEQFF,TGTGCCAGCAGCTGGGACAGGGCGCGAAGAAGGAATGAGCAGTTCTTC,TRBD1,TRBJ2-1,few,TRBV7-8
CASNGGGELFF,TGTGCCAGTAATGGGGGCGGGGAGCTGTTTTTT,.,TRBJ2-2,.,TRBV19
CAISEPGKETEQYF,TGTGCCATCAGTGAGCCCGGTAAGGAGACCGAGCAGTACTTC,.,TRBJ2-7,.,TRBV10-3
CASRLGLVLQGTDTQYF,TGTGCCAGCCGCCTCGGCCTTGTCCTCCAAGGCACAGATACGCAGTATTTT,.,TRBJ2-3,.,TRBV27
CASRDSRYGYTF,TGTGCCAGCAGGGACAGCAGATATGGCTACACCTTC,.,TRBJ1-2,.,TRBV6-1
CASSFALAGTGELFF,TGTGCCAGCAGTTTTGCGTTAGCGGGGACCGGGGAGCTGTTTTTT,TRBD2,TRBJ2-2,.,TRBV27
CASRLGTAYEQYF,TGTGCCAGCAGGTTAGGTACGGCCTACGAGCAGTACTTC,.,TRBJ2-7,.,TRBV7-9